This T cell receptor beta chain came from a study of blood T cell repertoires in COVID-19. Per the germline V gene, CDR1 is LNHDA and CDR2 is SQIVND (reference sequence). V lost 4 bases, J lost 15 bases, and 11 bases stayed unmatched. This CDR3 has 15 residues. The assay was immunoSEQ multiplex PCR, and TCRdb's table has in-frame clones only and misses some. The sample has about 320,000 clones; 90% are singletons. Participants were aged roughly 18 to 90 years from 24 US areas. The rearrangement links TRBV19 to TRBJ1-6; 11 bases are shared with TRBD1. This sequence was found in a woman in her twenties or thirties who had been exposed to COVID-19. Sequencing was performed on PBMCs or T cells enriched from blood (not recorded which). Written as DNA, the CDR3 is TGTGCCAGTAGTACCTCGGGGACAGGGGGGATTCTCCTCCACTTT. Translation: CASSTSGTGGILLHF.